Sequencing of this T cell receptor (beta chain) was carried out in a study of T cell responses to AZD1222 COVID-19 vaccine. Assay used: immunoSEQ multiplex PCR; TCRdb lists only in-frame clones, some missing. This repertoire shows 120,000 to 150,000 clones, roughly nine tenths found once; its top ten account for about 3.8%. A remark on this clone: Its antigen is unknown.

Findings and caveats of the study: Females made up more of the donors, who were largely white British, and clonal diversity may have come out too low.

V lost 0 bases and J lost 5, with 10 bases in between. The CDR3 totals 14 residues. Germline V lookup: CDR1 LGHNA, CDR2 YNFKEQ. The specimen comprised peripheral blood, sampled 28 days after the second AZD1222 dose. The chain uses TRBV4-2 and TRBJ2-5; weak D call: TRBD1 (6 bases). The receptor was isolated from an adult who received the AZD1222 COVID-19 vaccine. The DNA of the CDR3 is TGTGCCAGCAGCCAAGACAGGGGTACGGAGACCCAGTACTTC. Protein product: CASSQDRGTETQYF.